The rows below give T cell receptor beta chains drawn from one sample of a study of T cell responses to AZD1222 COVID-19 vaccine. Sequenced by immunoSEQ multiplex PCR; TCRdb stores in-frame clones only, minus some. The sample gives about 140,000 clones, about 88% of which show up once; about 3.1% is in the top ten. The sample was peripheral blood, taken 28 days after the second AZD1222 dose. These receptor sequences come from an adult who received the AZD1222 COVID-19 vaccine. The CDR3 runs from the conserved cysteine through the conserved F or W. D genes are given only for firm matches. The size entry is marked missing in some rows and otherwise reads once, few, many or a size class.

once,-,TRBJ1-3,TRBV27,CASSSRWTGNTIYF,TGTGCCAGCAGCTCCCGGTGGACTGGAAACACCATATATTTT
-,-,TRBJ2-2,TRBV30,CAWSEITGELFF,TGTGCCTGGTCGGAGATTACCGGGGAGCTGTTTTTT
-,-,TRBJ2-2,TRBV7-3,CASSLEALNGELFF,TGTGCCAGCAGCTTAGAGGCGTTAAACGGGGAGCTGTTTTTT
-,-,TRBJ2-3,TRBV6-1,CASSERALWGADTQYF,TGTGCCAGCAGTGAACGAGCGTTGTGGGGGGCGGATACGCAGTATTTT
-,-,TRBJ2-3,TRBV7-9,CASSFQRTSTDTQYF,TGTGCCAGCAGCTTCCAGAGGACAAGCACAGATACGCAGTATTTT
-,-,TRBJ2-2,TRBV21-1,CASSKTGTSGWQNTGELFF,TGTGCCAGCAGCAAAACCGGGACTAGCGGGTGGCAGAACACCGGGGAGCTGTTTTTT
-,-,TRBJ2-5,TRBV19,CASSIGQQETQYF,TGTGCCAGTAGTATTGGACAGCAAGAGACCCAGTACTTC
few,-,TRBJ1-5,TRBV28,CASFRGPYSNQPQHF,TGTGCCAGCTTCCGGGGACCATATAGCAATCAGCCCCAGCATTTT
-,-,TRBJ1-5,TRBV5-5,CASSQEWGQPQHF,TGTGCCAGCAGCCAAGAGTGGGGGCAGCCCCAGCATTTT
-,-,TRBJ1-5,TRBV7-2,CASSLGGGNQPQHF,TGTGCCAGCAGCTTAGGGGGGGGCAATCAGCCCCAGCATTTT
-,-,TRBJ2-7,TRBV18,CASSPPRESGQYF,TGTGCCAGCTCACCACCCAGGGAATCGGGACAGTACTTC
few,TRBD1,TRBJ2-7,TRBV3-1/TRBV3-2,CASSQGGTGTYEQYF,TGTGCCAGCAGCCAAGGCGGGACAGGGACCTACGAGCAGTACTTC
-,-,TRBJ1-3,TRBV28,CASRKTTIYF,TGTGCCAGCAGAAAGACAACCATATATTTT
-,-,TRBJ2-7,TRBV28,CASAWTEGQGQYF,TGTGCCAGCGCCTGGACAGAAGGACAAGGGCAGTACTTC
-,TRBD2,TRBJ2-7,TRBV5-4,CASSGAGGGYEQYF,TGTGCCAGCAGCGGTGCGGGCGGGGGGTACGAGCAGTACTTC
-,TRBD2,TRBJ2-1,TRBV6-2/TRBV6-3,CASSPTIAGVGDEQFF,TGTGCCAGCAGCCCTACTATAGCGGGAGTAGGAGATGAGCAGTTCTTC
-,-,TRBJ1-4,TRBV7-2,CASSGTENEKLFF,TGTGCCAGCAGCGGGACGGAAAATGAAAAACTGTTTTTT
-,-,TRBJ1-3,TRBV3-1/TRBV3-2,CASSQDPQGGSGNTIYF,TGTGCCAGCAGCCAAGACCCGCAGGGCGGCTCTGGAAACACCATATATTTT
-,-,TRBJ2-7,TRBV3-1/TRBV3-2,CASSQRGLSYEQYF,TGTGCCAGCAGCCAAAGGGGACTCTCCTACGAGCAGTACTTC
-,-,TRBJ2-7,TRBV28,CASAYHLGGSQSDEQYF,TGTGCCAGCGCGTACCACTTGGGAGGTTCCCAATCTGACGAGCAGTACTTC
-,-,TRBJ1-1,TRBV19,CASSQLHTSNTEAFF,TGTGCCAGTAGTCAACTCCATACATCGAACACTGAAGCTTTCTTT
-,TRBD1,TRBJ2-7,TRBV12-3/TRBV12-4,CASSWDSSYEQYF,TGTGCCAGCAGTTGGGACAGTTCCTACGAGCAGTACTTC
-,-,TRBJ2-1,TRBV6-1,CASSGEGEPSYNEQFF,TGTGCCAGCAGTGGGGAGGGGGAGCCATCCTACAATGAGCAGTTCTTC
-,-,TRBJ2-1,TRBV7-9,CASSLSTGNEQFF,TGTGCCAGCAGCTTGTCGACGGGCAATGAGCAGTTCTTC
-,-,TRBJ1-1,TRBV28,CASRVGTEAFF,TGTGCCAGCAGGGTGGGTACTGAAGCTTTCTTT
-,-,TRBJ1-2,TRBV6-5,CATTRQKTNYGYTF,TGTGCCACCACACGACAGAAGACTAACTATGGCTACACCTTC
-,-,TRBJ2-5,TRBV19,CASSIGGSQETQYF,TGTGCCAGTAGTATCGGCGGGTCCCAAGAGACCCAGTACTTC
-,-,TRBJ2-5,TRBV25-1,CASSDPGRGPSQYF,TGTGCCAGCAGTGACCCCGGACGGGGGCCGTCCCAGTACTTC
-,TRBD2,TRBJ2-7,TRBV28,CASGTSGTGSSYEQYF,TGTGCCAGCGGGACTAGCGGGACAGGGAGCTCCTACGAGCAGTACTTC
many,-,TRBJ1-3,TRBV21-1,CASSKAPGNTIYF,TGTGCCAGCAGCAAAGCCCCTGGAAACACCATATATTTT
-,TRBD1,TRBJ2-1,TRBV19,CASSDSGTGSNEQFF,TGTGCCAGTAGTGACTCCGGGACAGGGTCGAATGAGCAGTTCTTC
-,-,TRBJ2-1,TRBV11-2,CASSFSTGNIVNEQFF,TGTGCCAGCAGCTTCTCGACAGGTAACATAGTCAATGAGCAGTTCTTC
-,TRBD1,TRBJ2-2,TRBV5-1,CASSFTGGPGTGELFF,TGCGCCAGCAGCTTCACAGGGGGGCCGGGCACCGGGGAGCTGTTTTTT
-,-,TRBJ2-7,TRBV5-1,CASSYSQGDYEQYF,TGCGCCAGCAGTTATAGTCAGGGAGACTACGAGCAGTACTTC
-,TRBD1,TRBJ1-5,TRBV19,CASSLGQVWSQPQHF,TGTGCCAGTAGTTTGGGACAGGTATGGAGTCAGCCCCAGCATTTT
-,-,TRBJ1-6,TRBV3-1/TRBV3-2,CASSQKGSPNSPLHF,TGTGCCAGCAGCCAAAAGGGGAGCCCTAATTCACCCCTCCACTTT
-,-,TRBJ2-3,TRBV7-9,CASSSARTTSTDTQYF,TGTGCCAGCAGCTCAGCGAGGACTACTAGCACAGATACGCAGTATTTT
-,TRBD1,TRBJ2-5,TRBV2,CASSTGQGKETQYF,TGTGCCAGCAGTACCGGACAGGGAAAAGAGACCCAGTACTTC
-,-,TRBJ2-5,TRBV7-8,CASSVEQALETQYF,TGTGCCAGCAGCGTGGAACAGGCACTGGAGACCCAGTACTTC
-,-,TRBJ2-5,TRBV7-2,CASSLGPQETQYF,TGTGCCAGCAGCTTGGGACCTCAAGAGACCCAGTACTTC
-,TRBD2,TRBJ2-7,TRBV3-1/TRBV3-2,CASSQDGGEYEQYF,TGTGCCAGCAGCCAAGATGGGGGGGAGTACGAGCAGTACTTC
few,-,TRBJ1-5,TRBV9,CASSGAPNQPQHF,TGTGCCAGCAGCGGGGCTCCGAATCAGCCCCAGCATTTT
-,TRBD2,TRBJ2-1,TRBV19,CASSIGAGGPNEQFF,TGTGCCAGTAGTATAGGAGCGGGGGGGCCCAATGAGCAGTTCTTC
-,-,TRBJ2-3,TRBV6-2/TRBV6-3,CASSSPAYGDTQYF,TGTGCCAGCAGTTCGCCCGCCTATGGAGATACGCAGTATTTT
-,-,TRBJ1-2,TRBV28,CASRGGYGYTF,TGTGCCAGCAGGGGGGGTTATGGCTACACCTTC